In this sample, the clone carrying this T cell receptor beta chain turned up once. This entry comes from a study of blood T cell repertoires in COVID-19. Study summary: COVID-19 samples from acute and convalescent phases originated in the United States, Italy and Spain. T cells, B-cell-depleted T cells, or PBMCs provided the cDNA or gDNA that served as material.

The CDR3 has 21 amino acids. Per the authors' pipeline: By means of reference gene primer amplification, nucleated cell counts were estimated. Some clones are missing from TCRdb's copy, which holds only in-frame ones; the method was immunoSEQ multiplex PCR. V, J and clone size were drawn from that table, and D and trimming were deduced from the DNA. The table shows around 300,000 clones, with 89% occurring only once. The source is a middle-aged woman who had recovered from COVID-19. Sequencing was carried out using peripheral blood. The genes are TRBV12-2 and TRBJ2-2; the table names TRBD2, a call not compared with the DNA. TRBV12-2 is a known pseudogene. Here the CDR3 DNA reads TGTGCAAGTCGCGACTCGGGTGGTCTGTCGGCCGATCCCTTTAACACCGGGGAGCTGTTTTTT. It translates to CASRDSGGLSADPFNTGELFF.